This TCR beta chain is from a study of CD8 T cells in ankylosing spondylitis. TCRdb recomputed calls from the 5' RACE reads with MiXCR, one row per CDR3 protein. The table has some 33,000 distinct CDR3 sequences, approximately 14% seen once. Study conclusions and caveats: Enrichment of disease-linked clones was reportedly significant in matched ankylosing spondylitis synovial fluid. Past research had described some motif variants in reactive arthritis synovial fluid and blood.

This clonotype has more than one count but fewer than ten. Its antigen is as yet unknown. This CDR3 contains 15 residues. The V end was cut by 1 base, the J end by 3 bases, with 13 bases between. The V gene's germline CDR1 is MGHRA and CDR2 YSYEKL. The rearrangement uses TRBV4-1 and TRBJ2-7; D gene unclear. The clonotype comes from a male donor with ankylosing spondylitis or in good health (not recorded which). The sequenced sample was blood. CDR3 DNA: TGCGCCAGCAGCCAAGGGGTCGGAGATCTCTACGAGCAGTACTTC. Protein: CASSQGVGDLYEQYF.